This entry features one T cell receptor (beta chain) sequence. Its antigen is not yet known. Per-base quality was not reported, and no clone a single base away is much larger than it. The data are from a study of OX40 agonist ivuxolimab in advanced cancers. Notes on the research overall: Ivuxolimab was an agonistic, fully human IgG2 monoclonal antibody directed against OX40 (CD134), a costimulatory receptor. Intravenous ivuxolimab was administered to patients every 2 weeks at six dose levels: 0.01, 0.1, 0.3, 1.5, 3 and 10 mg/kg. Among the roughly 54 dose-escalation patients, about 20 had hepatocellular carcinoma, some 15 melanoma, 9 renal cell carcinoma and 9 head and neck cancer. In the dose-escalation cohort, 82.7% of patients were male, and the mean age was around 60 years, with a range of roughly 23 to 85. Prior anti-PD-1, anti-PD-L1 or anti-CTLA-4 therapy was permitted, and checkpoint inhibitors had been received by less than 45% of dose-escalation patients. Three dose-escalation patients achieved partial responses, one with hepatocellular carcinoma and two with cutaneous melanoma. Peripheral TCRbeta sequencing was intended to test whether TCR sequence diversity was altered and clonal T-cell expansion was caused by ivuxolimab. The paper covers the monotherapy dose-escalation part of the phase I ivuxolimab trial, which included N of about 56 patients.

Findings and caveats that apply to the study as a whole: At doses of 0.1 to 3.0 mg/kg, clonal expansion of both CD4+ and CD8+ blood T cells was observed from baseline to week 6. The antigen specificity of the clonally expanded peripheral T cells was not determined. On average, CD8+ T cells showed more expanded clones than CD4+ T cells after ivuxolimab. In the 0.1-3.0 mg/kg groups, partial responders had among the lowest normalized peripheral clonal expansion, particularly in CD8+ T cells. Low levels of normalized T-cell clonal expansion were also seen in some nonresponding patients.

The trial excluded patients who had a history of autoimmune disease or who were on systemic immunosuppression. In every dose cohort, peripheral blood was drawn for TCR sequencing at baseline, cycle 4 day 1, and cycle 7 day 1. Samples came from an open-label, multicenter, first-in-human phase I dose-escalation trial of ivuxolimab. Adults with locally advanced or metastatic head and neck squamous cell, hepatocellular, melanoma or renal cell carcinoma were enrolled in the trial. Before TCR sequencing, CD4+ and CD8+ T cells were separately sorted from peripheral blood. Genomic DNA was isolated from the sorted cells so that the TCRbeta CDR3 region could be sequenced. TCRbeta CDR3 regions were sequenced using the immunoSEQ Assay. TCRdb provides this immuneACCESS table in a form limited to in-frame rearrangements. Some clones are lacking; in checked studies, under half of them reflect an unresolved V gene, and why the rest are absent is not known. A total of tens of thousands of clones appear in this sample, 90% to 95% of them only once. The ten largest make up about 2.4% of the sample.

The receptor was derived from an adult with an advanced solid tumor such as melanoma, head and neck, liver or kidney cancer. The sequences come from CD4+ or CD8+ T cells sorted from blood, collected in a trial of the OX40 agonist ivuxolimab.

CDR3 sequence: CASSSGFTTGDEQFF. The nucleotide sequence is given as TGTGCCAGCAGCTCGGGATTTACCACGGGTGACGAGCAGTTCTTC. This chain joins TRBV7-9 to TRBJ2-1; the D gene is possibly TRBD2, with 5 bases matching. The CDR1 and CDR2 encoded by the germline V gene (reference sequence) are SEHNR and FQNEAQ. The CDR3 runs 15 amino acids, cysteine and phenylalanine included. The DNA shown is the 45-base CDR3, in frame from base 1. At the junction V is shortened by 4 bases and J by 10 bases, with 20 bases in between.